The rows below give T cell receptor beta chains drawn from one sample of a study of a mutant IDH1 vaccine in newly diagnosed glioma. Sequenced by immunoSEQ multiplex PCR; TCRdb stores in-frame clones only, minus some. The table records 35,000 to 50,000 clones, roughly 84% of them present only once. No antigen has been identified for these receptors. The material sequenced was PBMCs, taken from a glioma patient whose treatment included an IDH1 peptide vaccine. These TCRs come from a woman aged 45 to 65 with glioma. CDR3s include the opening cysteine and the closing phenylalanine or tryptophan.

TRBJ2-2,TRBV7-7,CASSFATGTGELFF
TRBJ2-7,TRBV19,CASSNLGEQYF
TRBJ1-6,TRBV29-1,CSVGQGADSSPLHF
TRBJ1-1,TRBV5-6,CASSFMTEAFF
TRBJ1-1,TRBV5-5,CASGLRRGYNTEAFF
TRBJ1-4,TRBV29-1,CSGQGANEKLFF
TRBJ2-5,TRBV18,CASSQAGVGLGETQYF
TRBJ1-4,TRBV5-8,CASIRSPGGREKLFF
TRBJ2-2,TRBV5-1,CASSWYDRGGNTGELFF
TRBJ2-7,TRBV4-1,CASSRSTGTDSYEQYF
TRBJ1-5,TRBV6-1,CASSEEGREGQPQHF
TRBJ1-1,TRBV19,CASTQRDRGLHEAFF
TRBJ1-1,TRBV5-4,CASSLRSHGNTEAFF
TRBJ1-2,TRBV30,CAWSVLNGYTF
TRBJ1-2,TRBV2,CASSNRQGHGYTF
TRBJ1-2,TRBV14,CASSHVGTDFGYGYTF
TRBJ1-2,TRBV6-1,CASSEPNNRVGGYTF
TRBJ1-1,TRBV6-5,CASTLTGMNTEAFF
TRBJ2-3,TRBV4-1,CASSQDLWGGGRDTQYF
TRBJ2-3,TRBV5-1,CASSPDRGTTDTQYF
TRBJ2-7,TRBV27,CASSGRDNYEQYF
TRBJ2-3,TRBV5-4,CASSSGQASTDTQYF
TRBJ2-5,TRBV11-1,CASSLPGTQYF
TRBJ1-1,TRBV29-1,CSAKWGTYEAFF
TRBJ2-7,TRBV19,CASSVGQGREQYF
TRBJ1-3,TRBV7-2,CASSIVGHFRGNTIYF
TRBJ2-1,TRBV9,CASSPETNNEQFF
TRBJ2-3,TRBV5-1,CASSLGGTDTQYF
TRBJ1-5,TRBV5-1,CASSLQGNQPQHF
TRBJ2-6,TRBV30,CAWSYGSGANVLTF
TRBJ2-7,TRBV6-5,CASSSLTRDRDHEQYF
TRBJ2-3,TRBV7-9,CASSAIRGPLVTDTQYF
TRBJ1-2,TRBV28,CASSVGQLYGYTF
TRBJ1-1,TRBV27,CASSLTAGNTEAFF
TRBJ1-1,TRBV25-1,CASSRGGYTEAFF
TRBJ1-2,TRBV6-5,CASSYRQDYGYTF
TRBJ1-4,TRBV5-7,CASSYWDRLTNEKLFF
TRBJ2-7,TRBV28,CASSNSYEQYF
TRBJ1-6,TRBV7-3,CASSPFFGSPLHF
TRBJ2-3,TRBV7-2,CASSRSPGAGGPYPQYF
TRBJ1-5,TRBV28,CASSHRGGRNQPQHF
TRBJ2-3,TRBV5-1,CASSLFGGRVTDTQYF
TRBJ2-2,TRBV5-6,CASSLRRENVGELFF
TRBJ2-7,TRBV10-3,CAIRESGDDSYEQYF
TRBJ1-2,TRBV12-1,CASSPGPNYGYTF